These 24 T cell receptor beta chains were all obtained from the same sample, sequenced in a study of T cell clonality in common variable immunodeficiency. TCRdb keeps only in-frame clones here, not all; method: immunoSEQ multiplex PCR. In total the sample includes tens of thousands of clones, none of them seen once. The specimen sequenced was peripheral blood mononuclear cells. Receptors were obtained from a person between 18 and 70 years old in good health.

This clone was counted only a few times. The CDR3 end is not reached by the read, which stops 3 residues before it; the germline J gene fills it in. The gene calls are TRBV2 and TRBJ2-3; 13 bases are a match to TRBD2. This CDR3 contains 16 residues. V lost 5 bases to trimming and J lost 3 bases; unmatched junction nucleotides: 5. Looked up from germline, CDR1 is SNHLY and CDR2 is FYNNEI. The sequenced part of the CDR3 DNA is TGTGCCAGCAGTCAACCGACTAGCGGGGGGACAGATACG. Amino acid sequence: CASSQPTSGGTDT. The complete CDR3 protein is CASSQPTSGGTDTQYF.

Many counts were recorded for this clone. From the germline J gene comes the end of the CDR3, since the read stops 3 residues before it. This chain uses TRBV7-9 with TRBJ2-2; D unresolved. V lost 5 bases and J lost 1, with 8 bases in between. Germline V CDR1 and CDR2: SEHNR, FQNEAQ (reference sequence). This CDR3 has 14 residues. CDR3 DNA, as far as it was read: TGTGCCAGCAGCATTCACAGGAACACCGGGGAG. Protein sequence: CASSIHRNTGE. The CDR3 as a whole reads CASSIHRNTGELFF.

This clone was detected ten times or more. The CDR3 goes on 3 residues after the read ends, and that part is filled in from the germline J gene. The J gene is TRBJ1-4, the V gene TRBV4-2; 9 nucleotides agree with TRBD1. The CDR3 consists of 15 residues. CDR1 LGHNA and CDR2 YNFKEQ come from the germline V gene. V lost 2 bases to trimming and J lost 7 bases; unmatched junction nucleotides: 5. The CDR3 sequence is CASSQPTGGGEKLFF. The CDR3 bases that were read are TGTGCCAGCAGCCAACCGACAGGGGGAGGTGAAAAA.

Ten or more counts support this clone. The sequenced fragment ends 3 residues before the CDR3 boundary, so the rest is inferred from the germline J gene. V usage is TRBV29-1 and J usage is TRBJ2-5; TRBD2 matches at 8 bases. This CDR3 region has 12 residues. The germline CDR1 and CDR2 sequences are SQVTM and ANQGSEA. CDR3 sequence: CTGGGDQETQYF. The DNA read from the CDR3 is TGCACGGGGGGGGGAGACCAAGAGACC.

Details on this clone: The missing CDR3 end, 3 residues past where the read stops, is filled in from the germline J gene. The chain carries TRBV13 and TRBJ2-7; 10 positions match TRBD1. J gave up 3 bases and V 5 bases, and 19 bases lay outside the gene matches. CDR1 and CDR2 (germline): PRHDT, FYEKMQ (reference sequence). The CDR3 totals 19 residues. The CDR3 spells CASSPHILASGTGVYEQYF. The part of the CDR3 DNA that was read is TGTGCCAGCAGCCCACATATCCTCGCTTCCGGGACAGGGGTCTACGAG.

This clone was observed at least ten times. The CDR3 sequence is CASSHTLLTGYTGELFF. The DNA read from the CDR3 is TGTGCCAGCAGCCATACGCTCCTCACAGGTTACACCGGGGAG. The V gene is TRBV7-8, the J gene TRBJ2-2, with a tentative D call TRBD1 (5 bases). The read is 3 residues too short to cover the CDR3 end, so that end is filled in from the germline J gene. The CDR3 runs to 17 residues. In germline, CDR1 is SGHVS, CDR2 FQNEAQ. The V end was cut by 5 bases, the J end by 3 bases, with 19 bases between.

This clone was seen at least ten times. The read terminates 3 residues before the CDR3 end, so the remaining end is supplied by the germline J gene. The chain couples TRBV5-1 to TRBJ2-5, with TRBD1 identical over 8 bases. The CDR3 spans 14 residues. With V trimmed by 3 bases and J by 2 bases, 3 bases remained unmatched. Per germline, CDR1 SGHRS and CDR2 YFSETQ. The sequenced part of the CDR3 DNA is TGCGCCAGCAGCTACACAGGGGGGCAAGAGACC. Translated: CASSYTGGQET. The entire CDR3 protein reads CASSYTGGQETQYF.

This clone was observed many times. The sequenced CDR3 bases are TGTGCCAGCAGCGACGGGACTGCGGACATT. It is translated as CASSDGTADI. The whole CDR3 reads CASSDGTADIQYF. The V and J genes are TRBV7-9 and TRBJ2-4; maybe TRBD2 (6 bases). The CDR3 is cut off 3 residues early in the read; its end comes from the germline J gene. The germline V gene has CDR1 SEHNR and CDR2 FQNEAQ (reference sequence). V gave up 5 bases and J gave up 8 bases, with 13 bases separating them. This CDR3 is built from 13 residues.

The sample holds many counts of this clone. The read stops 3 residues short of the end of the CDR3; the missing end is completed from the germline J gene. V is TRBV2 and J is TRBJ2-5, with D uncertain. Germline V gives CDR1 SNHLY, CDR2 FYNNEI. Between the trimmed V and J ends, which lost 6 bases and 0 bases, there was a span of 5 bases. The CDR3 sequence is 12 residues long. The DNA read from the CDR3 is TGTGCCAGCAGACAGAACCAAGAGACC. Its protein is CASRQNQET. The CDR3, in full, reads CASRQNQETQYF.

This clone was seen a handful of times. The read gets to within 3 residues of the CDR3 end, and the germline J gene fills in the rest. The chain joins TRBV7-8 to TRBJ2-1; weak D call: TRBD2 (6 bases). CDR1 is SGHVS and CDR2 is FQNEAQ in the germline V gene. The CDR3 runs 17 residues. V gave up 2 bases and J gave up 1 base, with 15 bases separating them. CDR3 sequence reads: CASSLRLRESSYNEQFF. Incomplete CDR3 DNA: TGTGCCAGCAGCTTACGGCTGCGGGAAAGTTCCTACAATGAG.

This clone was counted at least ten times. The read stops 3 residues short of the end of the CDR3; the missing end is completed from the germline J gene. J is TRBJ2-5 and V is TRBV5-1; 9 bases agree with TRBD1. Trimming at V came to 1 base and at J to 5 bases, leaving 9 bases not matched to a gene. This CDR3 is built from 16 residues. Germline V gives CDR1 SGHRS, CDR2 YFSETQ. The CDR3 spells CASSLQGQGGGETQYF. CDR3 DNA, as far as it was read: TGCGCCAGCAGCTTGCAGGGACAGGGAGGGGGCGAGACC. The full variable domain, rest sourced from reference TRBV5-1 and TRBJ2-5, is KAGVTQTPRYLIKTRGQQVTLSCSPISGHRSVSWYQQTPGQGLQFLFEYFSETQRNKGNFPGRFSGRQFSNSRSEMNVSTLELGDSALYLCASSLQGQGGGETQYFGPGTRLLVL.

This clone was counted only a few times. The CDR3 is cut off 3 residues early in the read; its end comes from the germline J gene. The rearrangement links TRBV18 to TRBJ2-7, with 8 positions matching TRBD1. V dropped 6 bases and J dropped 3; count of bases not matched to a gene: 10. Germline V CDR1 and CDR2: KGHSH, LQKENI. This CDR3 comprises 15 residues. The CDR3 sequence: CASSQVGTGNYEQYF. CDR3 bases read: TGTGCCAGCTCCCAGGTAGGGACAGGTAACTACGAG.

This clone was seen repeatedly, ten times or more. Read sequence stops 3 residues before the CDR3 end, and the germline J gene provides the missing end. The rearrangement uses TRBV20-1 and TRBJ2-5, with 16 bases aligning to TRBD2. V lost 6 bases, J lost 5 bases, and 6 bases stayed unmatched. The CDR3 totals 15 residues. Germline CDR1 reads DFQATT; CDR2 reads SNEGSKA (reference sequence). CDR3 region: CSALPGLAGGETQYF. The DNA read from the CDR3 is TGCAGTGCCCTCCCGGGACTAGCGGGAGGGGAGACC.

Many counts were recorded for this clone. The read gets to within 3 residues of the CDR3 end, and the germline J gene fills in the rest. The chain links TRBV7-9 to TRBJ2-1; a weak D match, TRBD1 (6 bases). Trimming shortened V by 3 bases and J by 5 bases, and 8 bases separated the two germline ends. Per the germline V gene, CDR1 is SEHNR and CDR2 is FQNEAQ (reference sequence). The CDR3 spans 13 residues. The part of the CDR3 DNA that was read is TGTGCCAGCAGCTTGCGGACAGACAATGAG. It is translated as CASSLRTDNE. The CDR3 in its entirety is CASSLRTDNEQFF.

This clone was counted a few times. The read finishes 3 residues shy of the CDR3 end, and the germline J gene is used to complete it. V usage is TRBV2 and J usage is TRBJ1-1; D may be TRBD1 (5 bases). The CDR3 runs to 12 residues. The V end was cut by 5 bases, the J end by 5 bases, with 9 bases between. Germline CDR1 is SNHLY and CDR2 is FYNNEI. The CDR3 reads CASSRGVTEAFF. Partial CDR3 DNA: TGTGCCAGCAGTCGAGGGGTAACTGAA.

This clone was detected ten times or more. The observed sequence ends 3 residues before the CDR3 terminus, with the missing tail filled in from the germline J gene. The chain employs TRBV12-3 or TRBV12-4 and TRBJ2-3; D is ambiguous. This CDR3 contains 14 residues. V lost 6 bases and J lost 0, with 10 bases in between. The covered CDR3 bases are TGTGCCAGCAGCAGACTGGAGAGCACAGATACG. It codes for CASSRLESTDT. The complete CDR3 protein is CASSRLESTDTQYF.

In this sample, this clone turned up a few times. A read error may explain this, as a much larger clone is one base away. Read coverage stops 3 residues before the CDR3 terminus; the germline J gene supplies the remainder. Other nucleotide sequences from this sample produce the same CDR3. The chain employs TRBV7-1 and TRBJ1-3; 8 nucleotides agree with TRBD1. TRBV7-1 is identified as an open reading frame with a role that is uncertain. The CDR3 sequence is 21 residues long. The CDR3 bases that were read are TGTGCCAGCAGCTCAAACCCCAGGACAGGGAACAATCGCCACTCTGGAAACACT. Protein sequence: CASSSNPRTGNNRHSGNT. The whole CDR3 protein is CASSSNPRTGNNRHSGNTIYF.

There are many counts of this clone. The CDR3 end lies 3 residues beyond the end of the read and is filled in from the germline J gene. The gene calls are TRBV20-1 and TRBJ1-1; the D gene is possibly TRBD1 (6 bases). The CDR3 consists of 13 residues. Per germline, CDR1 DFQATT and CDR2 SNEGSKA (reference sequence). CDR3 bases read: TGCAGTGCTAGCCCCCAACAGGGTCGCAAT. Its translation is CSASPQQGRN. From start to end, the CDR3 is CSASPQQGRNAFF.

The sample holds many counts of this clone. Read coverage stops 3 residues before the CDR3 terminus; the germline J gene supplies the remainder. V and J are TRBV30 and TRBJ2-3; 8 bases line up with TRBD2. The junction had 10 bases not matched to a gene; V was cut back by 1 base and J by 1 base. The CDR3 extends over 17 amino acids. CDR1 is GTSNPN, CDR2 SVGIG, per germline (reference sequence). The covered CDR3 bases are TGTGCCTGGAGTGACGAAACTAGCGGAGCTCGCACAGATACG. Protein: CAWSDETSGARTDT. The entire CDR3 protein is CAWSDETSGARTDTQYF.

As regards this clone: The observed sequence ends 3 residues before the CDR3 terminus, with the missing tail filled in from the germline J gene. This rearrangement joins TRBV6-2 or TRBV6-3 to TRBJ2-3; TRBD2 matches 9 bases. Per the germline V gene, CDR1 is MNHEY and CDR2 is SVGEGT. The CDR3 sequence is 14 residues long. The CDR3 DNA, read in part, is TGTGCCAGCAGGCGACTAGCGGCGTTGGGGACG. This sequence encodes CASRRLAALGT. The whole CDR3 protein is CASRRLAALGTQYF.

In its sample, this clone was seen many times. The read gets to within 3 residues of the CDR3 end, and the germline J gene fills in the rest. The chain couples TRBV29-1 to TRBJ1-1, with D perhaps matching TRBD1 (6 bases). The germline V gene encodes CDR1 SQVTM and CDR2 ANQGSEA. The CDR3 covers 15 residues. V lost 6 bases and J 4 bases, leaving 21 bases between the germline ends. This CDR3 reads CSVQKGGLMGTEAFF. Incomplete CDR3 DNA: TGCAGCGTCCAGAAGGGGGGGCTCATGGGCACTGAA. Filled out from reference TRBV29-1 and TRBJ1-1, the complete variable domain reads SAVISQKPSRDICQRGTSLTIQCQVDSQVTMMFWYRQQPGQSLTLIATANQGSEATYESGFVIDKFPISRPNLTFSTLTVSNMSPEDSSIYLCSVQKGGLMGTEAFFGQGTRLTVV.

The table lists this clone with many counts. The read gets to within 3 residues of the CDR3 end, and the germline J gene fills in the rest. This chain uses TRBV5-1 with TRBJ2-5, with 11 bases that match TRBD1. Trimming at V came to 5 bases and at J to 2 bases, leaving 8 bases not matched to a gene. The CDR3 contains 16 residues. Per the germline V gene, CDR1 is SGHRS and CDR2 is YFSETQ. Partial CDR3 DNA: TGCGCCAGCAGGCACTCCGGGACAGGGGGACAAGAGACC. This translates into CASRHSGTGGQET. The whole CDR3 protein is CASRHSGTGGQETQYF. The entire variable domain, with the rest obtained from reference TRBV5-1 and TRBJ2-5, is as follows: KAGVTQTPRYLIKTRGQQVTLSCSPISGHRSVSWYQQTPGQGLQFLFEYFSETQRNKGNFPGRFSGRQFSNSRSEMNVSTLELGDSALYLCASRHSGTGGQETQYFGPGTRLLVL.

This clone has a count of ten or more. The sequence runs out 3 residues before the end of the CDR3; the remainder is reconstructed from the germline J gene. The chain carries TRBV7-7 and TRBJ2-2, with 7 bases that match TRBD2. The germline V gene has CDR1 SSHAT and CDR2 FNYEAQ (reference sequence). V trimming: 3 bases; J trimming: 4 bases; junction bases outside the gene matches: 2. This CDR3 spans 14 amino acids. The CDR3 DNA, read in part, is TGTGCCAGCAGCTTGCGGGAGAGCACCGGGGAG. Its protein product is CASSLRESTGE. The CDR3 as a whole reads CASSLRESTGELFF.

This clone appeared many times. The read ends 3 residues early relative to the CDR3; the germline J gene fills the gap. The chain combines TRBV6-7 with TRBJ2-7, with a weak D call TRBD2 (6 bases). TRBV6-7 is an ORF, with its function uncertain. CDR3 size: 13 residues. Trimming cost V 9 bases and J 4 bases, with 16 bases left between them. Partial CDR3 DNA: TGTGCCAGGCCCATGGGGGACTCATACGAG. This sequence encodes CARPMGDSYE. The full CDR3 reads CARPMGDSYEQYF.